The T cell receptor (beta chain) described here comes from a study of brain metastases from non-small cell lung cancer. This clone was counted a single time. The length of the CDR3 is 13 residues. Germline V gives CDR1 SNHLY, CDR2 FYNNEI. V was cut by 5 bases and J by 2 bases, with 9 bases left in between. Produced via immunoSEQ multiplex PCR; TCRdb's table is partial and in-frame only. The profile covers several hundred clones, with around 86% appearing a single time and around 7.9% taken by the ten largest. This TCR was sampled from a donor at least 40 years old with non-small cell lung cancer. The chain combines TRBV2 with TRBJ1-1, with D possibly TRBD1 on 6 matching bases. Material for sequencing was tumor-adjacent normal tissue. The CDR3 spells CASSKDSNTEAFF. DNA of the CDR3: TGTGCCAGCAGTAAGGACAGTAACACTGAAGCTTTCTTT.